Presented here are 18 T cell receptor beta chains from one specimen sequenced in a study of T cells in localized non-small cell lung cancer. The assay was immunoSEQ multiplex PCR, and TCRdb's table has in-frame clones only and misses some. The table includes some 25,000 clones, over 70% detected once. The specimen comprised peripheral blood, sampled before any cancer treatment. The source of these receptors is a man between 40 and 75 years old with stage III squamous cell lung carcinoma.

The rearrangement uses TRBV19 and TRBJ2-2; 11 bases fit TRBD2. V lost 8 bases and J lost 5; bases outside the gene matches: 7. CDR1 is LNHDA, CDR2 SQIVND, per germline (reference sequence). The length of the CDR3 is 15 residues. The CDR3 coding sequence is TGTGCCAGTGTGACTAGCGGGGCTTGGACCGGGGAGCTGTTTTTT. It yields the protein CASVTSGAWTGELFF.

A remark on this clone: At one end the junction does not follow the germline gene, possibly because of a read error. J is TRBJ2-1 and V is TRBV7-7; no reliable D call. CDR3 length: 14 amino acids. Germline CDR1 is SSHAT and CDR2 is FNYEAQ (reference sequence). The CDR3, as DNA: TGTGCTAGCAGCTTAGGGTGGGGTGGGGATGAGCAGTTCTTC. This translates into CASSLGWGGDEQFF.

A word on this clone: Other DNA sequences in the sample encode the same CDR3. The chain uses TRBV11-3 and TRBJ2-7, with unresolved D. V lost 5 bases and J lost 3, with 11 bases in between. This CDR3 has 13 amino acids. The germline V gene has CDR1 SGHNT and CDR2 YENEEA. The CDR3 is CASSPGGSYEQYF. CDR3 nucleotides: TGTGCCAGCAGCCCCGGTGGCAGCTACGAGCAGTACTTC.

The chain has TRBV4-1 and TRBJ1-5, with D possibly being TRBD1 (5 bases). The CDR3 extends over 16 amino acids. V was clipped by 1 base and J by 7 bases, with 17 bases between them. CDR1 and CDR2 (germline): MGHRA, YSYEKL. The CDR3 DNA reads TGCGCCAGCAGCCAAGGGTCCGGACCTACAGGACAGCCCCAGCATTTT. This translates into CASSQGSGPTGQPQHF.

This clone appeared a few times. The chain employs TRBV25-1 and TRBJ2-5, with TRBD2 identical over 7 bases. The length of the CDR3 is 15 residues. CDR1 is MGHDK and CDR2 is SYGVNS in the germline V gene. The trim removed 1 base at V and 5 bases at J, leaving 7 bases unmatched. The CDR3 region is CASSEWGRASETQYF. The CDR3 DNA is TGTGCCAGCAGTGAATGGGGGAGGGCCTCGGAGACCCAGTACTTC.

V is TRBV11-3 and J is TRBJ2-1; D not resolved. The germline V and J ends were trimmed by 0 bases and 7 bases, with 7 bases remaining between them. This CDR3 spans 13 amino acids. The germline V gene has CDR1 SGHNT and CDR2 YENEEA. CDR3 region: CASSLDLLNEQFF. In DNA form, the CDR3 reads TGTGCCAGCAGCTTAGACCTTTTAAATGAGCAGTTCTTC.

CDR3 in DNA: TGTGCCAGCAGGCGGGGGGGACTAGCGGGAGGAAGGACCTACAATGAGCAGTTCTTC. Translation gives CASRRGGLAGGRTYNEQFF. The gene calls are TRBV27 and TRBJ2-1, with 15 bases that match TRBD2. Germline CDR1 and CDR2: MNHEY and SMNVEV (reference sequence). The CDR3 is 19 residues long. V trimming: 6 bases; J trimming: 2 bases; junction bases outside the gene matches: 11.

This clone came up once. This rearrangement joins TRBV28 to TRBJ2-1; 7 positions match TRBD2. With 6 bases clipped from V and 7 bases from J, the junction kept 12 bases outside the gene matches. CDR1 is MDHEN and CDR2 is SYDVKM in the germline V gene. The length of the CDR3 is 15 residues. This CDR3 is CASSDLAAGKNEQFF. The CDR3 DNA reads TGTGCCAGCAGCGACCTAGCGGCAGGGAAGAATGAGCAGTTCTTC.

The rearrangement uses TRBV28 and TRBJ1-1; the match to TRBD1 covers 8 bases. J lost 1 base, V lost 3 bases, and 16 bases had no gene match. CDR1 is MDHEN, CDR2 SYDVKM, per germline. The CDR3 extends over 19 amino acids. This chain's CDR3 is CASSLRTGMVAVWNTEAFF. The CDR3 coding sequence is TGTGCCAGCAGTTTGCGGACAGGGATGGTGGCTGTATGGAACACTGAAGCTTTCTTT.

The chain uses TRBV27 and TRBJ2-3; no reliable D call. V was cut by 5 bases and J by 6 bases, with 18 bases left in between. CDR1 and CDR2 (germline): MNHEY, SMNVEV (reference sequence). The CDR3 has 15 residues. The CDR3 DNA sequence: TGTGCCAGCAGTAAGGGCCCCACTTACACGGATACGCAGTATTTT. It is translated as CASSKGPTYTDTQYF.

This chain connects TRBV7-8 to TRBJ2-3; 8 nucleotides line up with TRBD2. Losses at the gene ends were 1 base for V and 5 bases for J; bases not matched to a gene: 14. CDR1 SGHVS and CDR2 FQNEAQ come from the germline V gene. The CDR3 loop spans 18 amino acids. CDR3 sequence: CASSLVPPVAGRRDTQYF. The CDR3 nucleotides are TGTGCCAGCAGCTTAGTACCCCCCGTAGCGGGAAGGCGAGATACGCAGTATTTT.

The rearrangement uses TRBV28 and TRBJ1-1, with D tentatively TRBD1 (6 bases). The germline V gene encodes CDR1 MDHEN and CDR2 SYDVKM. The CDR3 has 13 amino acids. V lost 7 bases and J lost 5, with 14 bases in between. CDR3 in DNA: TGTGCCAGCATCAGGGGAGGTGGTACTGAAGCTTTCTTT. Translating gives CASIRGGGTEAFF.

J is TRBJ2-5 and V is TRBV5-1; D is unclear. CDR1 is SGHRS, CDR2 YFSETQ, per germline. Trimming removed 3 bases from V and 1 base from J, with 4 bases in between. This CDR3 spans 12 amino acids. The DNA for the CDR3 is TGCGCCAGCAGCTCTCGCCAAGAGACCCAGTACTTC. As protein: CASSSRQETQYF.

The V gene is TRBV4-2, the J gene TRBJ1-6; 8 bases fit TRBD1. The junction had 0 bases not matched to a gene; V was cut back by 3 bases and J by 2 bases. The CDR3 sequence is 15 residues long. Germline V lookup: CDR1 LGHNA, CDR2 YNFKEQ. The CDR3 is CASSQTGAYNSPLHF. CDR3 coding DNA: TGTGCCAGCAGCCAGACAGGGGCCTATAATTCACCCCTCCACTTT.

The chain combines TRBV12-1 with TRBJ2-3; TRBD2, as called in the table, went unchecked against the DNA. TRBV12-1 is annotated as a pseudogene. This CDR3 is built from 13 residues. The CDR3 region is CASSGRGTDTQYF. The CDR3 DNA reads TGTGCCAGCAGCGGGCGGGGCACAGATACGCAGTATTTT.

The chain is built from TRBV7-9 and TRBJ2-3; possible D gene TRBD2, 6 bases. V lost 0 bases and J 5 bases, leaving 12 bases between the germline ends. Germline V gene lookup returns CDR1 SEHNR and CDR2 FQNEAQ (reference sequence). The CDR3 has 15 residues. CDR3 sequence: CASSLAGGNGDTQYF. The CDR3 bases are TGTGCCAGCAGCTTAGCGGGCGGGAACGGAGATACGCAGTATTTT.

The V call is TRBV5-1, the J call TRBJ2-1; 11 bases are a match to TRBD2. The junction had 11 bases not matched to a gene; V was cut back by 4 bases and J by 2 bases. Germline CDR1 and CDR2: SGHRS and YFSETQ. The CDR3 sequence is 18 residues long. CDR3 protein: CASSTGTSGTTTYNEQFF. The CDR3 DNA follows: TGCGCCAGCAGCACCGGGACTAGCGGTACGACCACCTACAATGAGCAGTTCTTC.

The chain has TRBV6-5 and TRBJ1-5; possibly TRBD1 for D (5 bases). V was clipped by 6 bases and J by 0 bases, with 12 bases between them. Per the germline V gene, CDR1 is MNHEY and CDR2 is SVGAGI. The CDR3 is 15 amino acids. The CDR3 DNA reads as TGTGCCAGCAGGGCTGACAGAACTAGCAATCAGCCCCAGCATTTT. Its protein is CASRADRTSNQPQHF.